These T cell receptor beta chains were read from a single sample in a study of cytomegalovirus exposure and HLA in healthy donors. Measured with immunoSEQ multiplex PCR; TCRdb has only the in-frame clones, and not every one. The listing contains about 140,000 clones. Input material: PBMCs. The receptors stem from a man aged 40-55 years in good health and CMV-seronegative. CDR3s include the opening cysteine and the closing phenylalanine or tryptophan. D genes are given only for firm matches.

v_gene	j_gene	d_gene	CDR3aa	CDR3nt
TRBV4-2	TRBJ2-7	TRBD1	CASSQTAQGAYEQYF	TGTGCCAGCAGCCAAACGGCACAGGGGGCTTACGAGCAGTACTTC
TRBV19	TRBJ1-1	.	CARDTEAFF	TGTGCCCGGGACACCGAAGCTTTCTTT
TRBV5-8	TRBJ1-5	TRBD1	CASSLGQGARSNQPQHF	TGTGCCAGCAGCCTTGGACAGGGGGCGAGGAGCAATCAGCCCCAGCATTTT
TRBV4-2	TRBJ2-7	TRBD2	CASSQDLGGVPYEQYF	TGTGCCAGCAGCCAAGATTTGGGAGGGGTGCCCTACGAGCAGTACTTC
TRBV2	TRBJ2-6	TRBD1	CASSVGGPGANVLTF	TGTGCCAGCAGTGTAGGGGGCCCTGGGGCCAACGTCCTGACTTTC
TRBV27	TRBJ2-7	.	CASSPSVSYEQYF	TGTGCCAGCAGCCCTAGCGTGAGCTACGAGCAGTACTTC
TRBV7-2	TRBJ2-5	.	CASSLDGRAQETQYF	TGTGCCAGCAGCTTAGACGGCAGGGCCCAAGAGACCCAGTACTTC
TRBV18	TRBJ2-6	TRBD1	CASSPPRQGSGANVLTF	TGTGCCAGCTCACCACCGAGACAGGGCTCTGGGGCCAACGTCCTGACTTTC
TRBV10-3	TRBJ1-2	TRBD1	CAISESRTGQGYTF	TGTGCCATCAGTGAGTCCAGGACAGGGCAAGGCTACACCTTC
TRBV18	TRBJ1-2	.	CASSPRRNPAERGGYTF	TGTGCCAGCTCACCACGAAGGAACCCCGCAGAAAGGGGTGGCTACACCTTC